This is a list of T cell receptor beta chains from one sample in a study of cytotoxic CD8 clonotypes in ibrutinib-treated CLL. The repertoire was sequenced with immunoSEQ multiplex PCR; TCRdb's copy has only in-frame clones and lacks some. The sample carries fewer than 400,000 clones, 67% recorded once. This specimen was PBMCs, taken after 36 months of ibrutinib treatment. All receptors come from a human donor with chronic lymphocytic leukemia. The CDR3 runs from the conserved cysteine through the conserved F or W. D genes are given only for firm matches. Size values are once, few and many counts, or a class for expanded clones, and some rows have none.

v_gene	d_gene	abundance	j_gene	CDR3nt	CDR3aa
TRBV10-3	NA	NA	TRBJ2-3	TGTGCCATCAGTGGAGGGGGGGGTTTAGATACGCAGTATTTT	CAISGGGGLDTQYF
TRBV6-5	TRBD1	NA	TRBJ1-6	TGTGCCAGCAGAAGGACAGGAACGACTTCACCCCTCCACTTT	CASRRTGTTSPLHF
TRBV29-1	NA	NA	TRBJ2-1	TGCAGCGTTGACGATGTAGGGTTGGGAAATGAGCAGTTCTTC	CSVDDVGLGNEQFF
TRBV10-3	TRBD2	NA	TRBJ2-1	TGTGCCATCAGTGAGAGACGACTAGCGGGAAGCACCTACAATGAGCAGTTCTTC	CAISERRLAGSTYNEQFF
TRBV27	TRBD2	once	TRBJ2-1	TGTGCCAGCAGTTCAAGGGTCCCGGGACTAGCGGGGGGACACAATGAGCAGTTCTTC	CASSSRVPGLAGGHNEQFF
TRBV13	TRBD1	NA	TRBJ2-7	TGTGCCAGCAGCTCGCGTCACCCCCGGGACAGGGGTTACTACGAGCAGTACTTC	CASSSRHPRDRGYYEQYF
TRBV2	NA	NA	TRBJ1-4	TGTGCCAGCAGGGACCTTAGAATAGCAACTAATGAAAAACTGTTTTTT	CASRDLRIATNEKLFF
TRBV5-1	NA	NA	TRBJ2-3	TGCGCCAGCAGCCCGACAGGAGTCACAGATACGCAGTATTTT	CASSPTGVTDTQYF
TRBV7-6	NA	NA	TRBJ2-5	TGTGCCAGCAGCCTCCCTCGGGGATACCAAGAGACCCAGTACTTC	CASSLPRGYQETQYF
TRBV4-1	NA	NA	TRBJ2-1	TGCGCCAGCAGCCCACGAGGCGGGAATAAAAACAATGAGCAGTTCTTC	CASSPRGGNKNNEQFF
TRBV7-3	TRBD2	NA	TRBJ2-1	TGTGCCAGCAGCACGGGACTAGCGGGGATCAATGAGCAGTTCTTC	CASSTGLAGINEQFF
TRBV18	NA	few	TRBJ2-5	TGTGCCAGCTCACCAGGTATCGAAGAGACCCAGTACTTC	CASSPGIEETQYF
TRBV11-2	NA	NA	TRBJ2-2	TGTGCCAGCAGCTTCCCCGGGGAGCTGTTTTTT	CASSFPGELFF
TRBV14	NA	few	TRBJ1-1	TGTGCCAGCAGCCGATACTGGCAGGGAGTTTTCTTT	CASSRYWQGVFF
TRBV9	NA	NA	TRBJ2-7	TGTGCCAGCAGCGTAGTCCCTAGCTCCTACGAGCAGTACTTC	CASSVVPSSYEQYF
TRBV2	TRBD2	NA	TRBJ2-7	TGTGCCAGCAGTGAACCCAGGACTAGCGGGAGATCAGGGCAGTACTTC	CASSEPRTSGRSGQYF
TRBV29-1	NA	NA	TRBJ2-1	TGCAGCATCCAACAGGGGCCTCCGGGGGATGAGCAGTTCTTC	CSIQQGPPGDEQFF
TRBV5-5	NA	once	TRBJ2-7	TGTGCCAGCAGCTTGGGAATAACCTACGAGCAGTACTTC	CASSLGITYEQYF
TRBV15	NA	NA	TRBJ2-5	TGTGCCACCAGCAGAGATGGTCTGGAGACCCAGTACTTC	CATSRDGLETQYF
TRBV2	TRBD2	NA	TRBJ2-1	TGTGCCAGCAGTGTTGCGGGGGGCTCCTACAATGAGCAGTTCTTC	CASSVAGGSYNEQFF
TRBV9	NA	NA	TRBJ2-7	TGTGCCAGCAGCGTCGACGGCGGGGGCCCTTGGGAGCAGTACTTC	CASSVDGGGPWEQYF
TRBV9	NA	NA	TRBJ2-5	TGTGCCAGCAGCCCCTCCTGGGCAGGCGGCAGGGAGACCCAGTACTTC	CASSPSWAGGRETQYF
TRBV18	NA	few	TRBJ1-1	TGTGCCAGCTCACCGTGGGCGGGGGCGAACACTGAAGCTTTCTTT	CASSPWAGANTEAFF
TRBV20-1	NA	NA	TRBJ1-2	TGCAGTGCTAGGATAGATGGCTACACCTTC	CSARIDGYTF
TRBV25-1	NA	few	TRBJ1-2	TGTGCCAGCAATAGCCTGACAGGAGTAGGTGGCTACACCTTC	CASNSLTGVGGYTF
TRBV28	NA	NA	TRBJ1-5	TGTGCCAGCAGTCAATCGGGTAACAATCAGCCCCAGCATTTT	CASSQSGNNQPQHF
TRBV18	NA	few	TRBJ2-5	TGTGCCAGCTCACCTGTTCGAGAGACCCAGTACTTC	CASSPVRETQYF
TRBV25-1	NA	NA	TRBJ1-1	TGTGCCAGCAGTGGAGGGGGGACTGAAGCTTTCTTT	CASSGGGTEAFF
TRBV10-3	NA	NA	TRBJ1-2	TGTGCCATCAGTCATGAGAGGGAAGCTGGCTACACCTTC	CAISHEREAGYTF
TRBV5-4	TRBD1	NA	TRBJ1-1	TGTGCCAGCAGCAAGGGACAGGGGAACACTGAAGCTTTCTTT	CASSKGQGNTEAFF
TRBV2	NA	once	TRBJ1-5	TGTGCCAGCAGTGAAGGGAGGGCAGGGAAACCTGAGCCCCAGCATTTT	CASSEGRAGKPEPQHF
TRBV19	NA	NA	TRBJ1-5	TGTGCCAGTAGACCTCAGGGCGAAGAACAGCCCCAGCATTTT	CASRPQGEEQPQHF
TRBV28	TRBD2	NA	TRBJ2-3	TGTGCCAGCAGTCTAGCGGGAGTCGCAGATACGCAGTATTTT	CASSLAGVADTQYF
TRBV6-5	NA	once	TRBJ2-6	TGTGCCAGTAAGATTGTGGGGGCCAACGTCCTGACTTTC	CASKIVGANVLTF
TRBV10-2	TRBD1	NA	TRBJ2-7	TGCGCCAGCAGTATGGGACAGGAGTACGAGCAGTACTTC	CASSMGQEYEQYF
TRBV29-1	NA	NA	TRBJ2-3	TGCAGCGTGGGGGGATCTTACACAGATACGCAGTATTTT	CSVGGSYTDTQYF
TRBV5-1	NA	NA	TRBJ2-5	TGCGCCAGCAGCTTTCAGGGGAGGTGGCAAGAGACCCAGTACTTC	CASSFQGRWQETQYF
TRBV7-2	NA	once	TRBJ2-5	TGTGCCAGCAGCTTAGCGGCGGGTCAAGAGACCCAGTACTTC	CASSLAAGQETQYF
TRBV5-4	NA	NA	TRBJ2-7	TGTGCCAGCAGCTTGGTTCCTACCGACCCCTACGAGCAGTACTTC	CASSLVPTDPYEQYF
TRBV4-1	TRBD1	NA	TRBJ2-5	TGCGCCAGCAGCCAGCTGGGACAGCCGATCCAAGAGACCCAGTACTTC	CASSQLGQPIQETQYF
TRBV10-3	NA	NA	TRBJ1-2	TGTGCCATCCCACTTTCGACAGGAGGCTATGGCTACACCTTC	CAIPLSTGGYGYTF
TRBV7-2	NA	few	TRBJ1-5	TGTGCCAGCAGCTTATTGCGGGGCTTCAATCAGCCCCAGCATTTT	CASSLLRGFNQPQHF
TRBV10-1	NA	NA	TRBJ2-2	TGCGCCAGCAGTGAGTCGAAGTGGGGCTGGACCGGGGAGCTGTTTTTT	CASSESKWGWTGELFF
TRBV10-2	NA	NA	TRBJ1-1	TGCGTCAGCGGAGGGTACCTGGGGACTGAAGCTTTCTTT	CVSGGYLGTEAFF
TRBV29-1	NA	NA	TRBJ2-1	TGCAGCGTTGAAGGGCCAGGGGTTGGTTCCTACAATGAGCAGTTCTTC	CSVEGPGVGSYNEQFF
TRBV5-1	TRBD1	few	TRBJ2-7	TGCGCCAGCAGCTCATCCGGGACAGGGGGCTACGAGCAGTACTTC	CASSSSGTGGYEQYF
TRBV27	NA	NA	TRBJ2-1	TGTGCCAGCAGTCCCCGCCGGGGGGCCCCGAGAAGGTATGAGCAGTTCTTC	CASSPRRGAPRRYEQFF